This T cell receptor (beta chain) was captured by sequencing in a study of shared clonotypes between healthy human individuals. Using immunoSEQ multiplex PCR, the repertoire was profiled, and TCRdb retains in-frame clones only, with some absent. Here the sample spans roughly 2.6 million clones, around 90% being singletons. Sequenced input: naive CD4+ T cells sorted from blood. Subset reported: CD45RA+ positively selected. The TCR comes from a man between 18 and 35 years old in good health.

CDR3: CASTHTGDRDYGYTF. For the CDR3, the DNA is TGTGCCAGCACCCATACAGGGGATCGCGACTATGGCTACACCTTC. The chain joins TRBV9 to TRBJ1-2, with 7 bases that match TRBD1. The germline CDR1 and CDR2 sequences are SGDLS and YYNGEE. The CDR3 loop spans 15 amino acids. V lost 6 bases, J lost 3 bases, and 11 bases stayed unmatched.